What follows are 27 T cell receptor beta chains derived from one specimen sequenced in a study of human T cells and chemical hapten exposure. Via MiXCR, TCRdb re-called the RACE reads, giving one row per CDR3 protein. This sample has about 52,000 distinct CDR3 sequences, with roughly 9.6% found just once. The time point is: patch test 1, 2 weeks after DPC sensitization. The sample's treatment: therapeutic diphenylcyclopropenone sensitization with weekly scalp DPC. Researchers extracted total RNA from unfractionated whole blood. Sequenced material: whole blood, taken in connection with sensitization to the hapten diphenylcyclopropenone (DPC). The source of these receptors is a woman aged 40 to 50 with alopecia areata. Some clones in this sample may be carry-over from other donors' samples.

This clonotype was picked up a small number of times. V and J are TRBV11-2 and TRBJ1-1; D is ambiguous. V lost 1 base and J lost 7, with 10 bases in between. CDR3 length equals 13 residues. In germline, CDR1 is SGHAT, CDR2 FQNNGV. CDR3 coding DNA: TGTGCCAGCAGCTTAGTAGGCAGGAGTGAAGCTTTCTTT. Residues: CASSLVGRSEAFF.

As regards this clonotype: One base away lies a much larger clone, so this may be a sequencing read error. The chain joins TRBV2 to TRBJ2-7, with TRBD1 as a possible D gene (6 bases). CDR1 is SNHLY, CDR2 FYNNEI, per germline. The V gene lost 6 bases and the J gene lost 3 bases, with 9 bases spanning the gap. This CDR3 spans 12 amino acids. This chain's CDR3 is CASSTQGYEQYF. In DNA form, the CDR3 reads TGTGCCAGCAGCACACAGGGCTACGAGCAGTACTTC. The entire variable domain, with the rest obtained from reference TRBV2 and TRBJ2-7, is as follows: EPEVTQTPSHQVTQMGQEVILRCVPISNHLYFYWYRQILGQKVEFLVSFYNNEISEKSEIFDDQFSVERPDGSNFTLKIRSTKLEDSAMYFCASSTQGYEQYFGPGTRLTVT.

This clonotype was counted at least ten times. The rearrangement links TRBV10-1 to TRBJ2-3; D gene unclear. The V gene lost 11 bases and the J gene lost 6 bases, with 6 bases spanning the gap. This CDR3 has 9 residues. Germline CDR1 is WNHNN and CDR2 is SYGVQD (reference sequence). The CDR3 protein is CAGVDTQYF. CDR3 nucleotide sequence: TGCGCCGGAGTCGATACGCAGTATTTT.

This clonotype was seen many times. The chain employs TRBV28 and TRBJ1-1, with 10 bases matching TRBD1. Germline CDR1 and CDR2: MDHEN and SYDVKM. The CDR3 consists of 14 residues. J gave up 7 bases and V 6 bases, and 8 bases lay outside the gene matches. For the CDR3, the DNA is TGTGCCAGCAGACCCGGGACAGGGGTTCATGAAGCTTTCTTT. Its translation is CASRPGTGVHEAFF.

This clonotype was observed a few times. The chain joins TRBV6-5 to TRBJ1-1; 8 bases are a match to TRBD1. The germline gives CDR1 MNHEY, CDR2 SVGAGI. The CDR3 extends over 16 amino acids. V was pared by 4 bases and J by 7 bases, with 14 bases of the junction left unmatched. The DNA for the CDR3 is TGTGCCAGCAGTTCGGGACAGGCGCCGCCCATGCGTGAAGCTTTCTTT. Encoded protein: CASSSGQAPPMREAFF.

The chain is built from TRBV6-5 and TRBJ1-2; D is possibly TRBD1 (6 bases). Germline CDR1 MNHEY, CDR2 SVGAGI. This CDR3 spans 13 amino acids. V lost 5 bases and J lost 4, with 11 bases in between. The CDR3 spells CASSRKGGYGYTF. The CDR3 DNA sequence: TGTGCCAGCAGTCGAAAAGGGGGCTATGGCTACACCTTC.

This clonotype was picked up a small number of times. CDR3 residues: CLGDQPQHF. CDR3 coding DNA: TGTCTTGGGGATCAGCCCCAGCATTTT. V is TRBV21-1 and J is TRBJ1-5. TRBV21-1 is termed a pseudogene. The length of the CDR3 is 9 residues.

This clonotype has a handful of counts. The CDR3 loop reads CASSSEGQYNEKLFF. In DNA form, the CDR3 reads TGTGCCAGCAGCTCAGAGGGACAGTATAATGAAAAACTGTTTTTT. The rearrangement joins TRBV7-8 to TRBJ1-4; 7 bases are a match to TRBD1. V trimming: 4 bases; J trimming: 4 bases; junction bases outside the gene matches: 6. Germline V gene sequence: CDR1 SGHVS, CDR2 FQNEAQ. This CDR3 contains 15 residues.

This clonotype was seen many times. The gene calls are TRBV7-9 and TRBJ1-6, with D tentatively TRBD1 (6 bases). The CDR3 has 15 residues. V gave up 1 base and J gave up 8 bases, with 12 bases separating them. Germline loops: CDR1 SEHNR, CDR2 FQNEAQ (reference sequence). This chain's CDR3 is CASSLVDSGHSPLHF. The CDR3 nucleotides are TGTGCCAGCAGCTTAGTGGACAGCGGCCATTCACCCCTCCACTTT.

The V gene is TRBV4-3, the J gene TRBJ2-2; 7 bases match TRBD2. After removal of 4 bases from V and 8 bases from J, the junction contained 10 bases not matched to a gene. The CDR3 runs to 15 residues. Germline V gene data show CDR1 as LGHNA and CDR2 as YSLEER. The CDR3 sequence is CASSPAAGLVGELFF. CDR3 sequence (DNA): TGCGCCAGCAGCCCAGCAGCGGGGCTTGTTGGGGAGCTGTTTTTT.

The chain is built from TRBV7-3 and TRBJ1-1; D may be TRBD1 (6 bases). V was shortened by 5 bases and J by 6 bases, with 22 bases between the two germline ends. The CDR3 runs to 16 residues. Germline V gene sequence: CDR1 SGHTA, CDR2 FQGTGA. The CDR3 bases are TGTGCCAGCAGCCCGGGACACGGGCGGCCGGGGGCTGAAGCTTTCTTT. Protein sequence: CASSPGHGRPGAEAFF. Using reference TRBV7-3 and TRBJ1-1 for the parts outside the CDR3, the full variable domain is GAGVSQTPSNKVTEKGKYVELRCDPISGHTALYWYRQSLGQGPEFLIYFQGTGAADDSGLPNDRFFAVRPEGSVSTLKIQRTERGDSAVYLCASSPGHGRPGAEAFFGQGTRLTVV.

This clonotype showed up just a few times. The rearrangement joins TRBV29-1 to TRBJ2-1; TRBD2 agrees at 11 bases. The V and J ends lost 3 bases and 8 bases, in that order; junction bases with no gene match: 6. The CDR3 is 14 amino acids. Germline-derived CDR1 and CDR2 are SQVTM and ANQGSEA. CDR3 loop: CSVEELAGEYEQFF. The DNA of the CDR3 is TGCAGCGTTGAGGAACTAGCGGGGGAGTATGAGCAGTTCTTC.

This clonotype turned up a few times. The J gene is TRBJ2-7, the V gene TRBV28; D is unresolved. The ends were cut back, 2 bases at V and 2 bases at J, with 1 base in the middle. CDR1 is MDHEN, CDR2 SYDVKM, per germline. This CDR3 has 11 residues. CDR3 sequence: CASSLTYEQYF. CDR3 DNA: TGTGCCAGCAGTTTAACCTACGAGCAGTACTTC.

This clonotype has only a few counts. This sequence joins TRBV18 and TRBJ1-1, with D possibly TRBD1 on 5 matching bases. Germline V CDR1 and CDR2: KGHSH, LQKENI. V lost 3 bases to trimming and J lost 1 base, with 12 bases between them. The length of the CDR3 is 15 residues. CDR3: CASSPGPGPNTEAFF. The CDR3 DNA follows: TGTGCCAGCTCACCTGGACCGGGGCCGAACACTGAAGCTTTCTTT.

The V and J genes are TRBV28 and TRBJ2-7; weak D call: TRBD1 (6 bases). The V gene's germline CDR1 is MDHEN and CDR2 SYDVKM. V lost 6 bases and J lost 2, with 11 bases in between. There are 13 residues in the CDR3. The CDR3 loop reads CASSYGQTYEQYF. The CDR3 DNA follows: TGTGCCAGCAGCTACGGACAGACCTACGAGCAGTACTTC. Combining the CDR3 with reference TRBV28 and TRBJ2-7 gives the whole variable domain DVKVTQSSRYLVKRTGEKVFLECVQDMDHENMFWYRQDPGLGLRLIYFSYDVKMKEKGDIPEGYSVSREKKERFSLILESASTNQTSMYLCASSYGQTYEQYFGPGTRLTVT.

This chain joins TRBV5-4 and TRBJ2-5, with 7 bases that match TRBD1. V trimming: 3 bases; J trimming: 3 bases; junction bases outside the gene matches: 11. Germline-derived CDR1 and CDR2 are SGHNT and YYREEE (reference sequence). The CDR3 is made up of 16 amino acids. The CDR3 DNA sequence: TGTGCCAGCAGCTCGGGACAGTCAAGCCTAAAAGAGACCCAGTACTTC. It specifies CASSSGQSSLKETQYF.

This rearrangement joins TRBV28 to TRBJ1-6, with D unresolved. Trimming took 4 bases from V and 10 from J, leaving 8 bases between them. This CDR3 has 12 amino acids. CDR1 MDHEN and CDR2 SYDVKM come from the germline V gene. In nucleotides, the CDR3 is TGTGCCAGCAGTTCCCGGGCCTCACCCCTCCACTTT. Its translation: CASSSRASPLHF.

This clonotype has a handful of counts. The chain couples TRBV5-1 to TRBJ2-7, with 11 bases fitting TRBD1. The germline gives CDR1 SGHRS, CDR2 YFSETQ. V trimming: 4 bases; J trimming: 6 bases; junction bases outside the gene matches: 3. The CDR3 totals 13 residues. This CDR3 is CASSPDRGREQYF. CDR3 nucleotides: TGCGCCAGCAGCCCGGACAGGGGGCGCGAGCAGTACTTC.

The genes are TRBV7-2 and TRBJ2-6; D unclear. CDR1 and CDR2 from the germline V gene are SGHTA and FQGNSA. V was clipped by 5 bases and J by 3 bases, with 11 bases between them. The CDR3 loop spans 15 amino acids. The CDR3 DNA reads TGTGCCAGCAGCCCCTCGAGGAATGGGGCCAACGTCCTGACTTTC. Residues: CASSPSRNGANVLTF.

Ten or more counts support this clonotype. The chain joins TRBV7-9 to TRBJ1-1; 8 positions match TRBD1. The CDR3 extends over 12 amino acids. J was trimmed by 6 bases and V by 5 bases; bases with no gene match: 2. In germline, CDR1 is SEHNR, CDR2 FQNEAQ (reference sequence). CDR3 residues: CASSPQGAEAFF. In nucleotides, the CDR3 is TGTGCCAGCAGCCCACAGGGGGCTGAAGCTTTCTTT.

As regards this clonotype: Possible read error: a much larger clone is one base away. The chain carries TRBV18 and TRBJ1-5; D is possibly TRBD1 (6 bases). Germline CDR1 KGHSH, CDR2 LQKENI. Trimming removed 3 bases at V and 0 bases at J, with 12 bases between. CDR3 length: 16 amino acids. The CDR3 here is CASSPGTSYSNQPQHF. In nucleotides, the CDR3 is TGTGCCAGCTCACCCGGGACATCGTATAGCAATCAGCCCCAGCATTTT.

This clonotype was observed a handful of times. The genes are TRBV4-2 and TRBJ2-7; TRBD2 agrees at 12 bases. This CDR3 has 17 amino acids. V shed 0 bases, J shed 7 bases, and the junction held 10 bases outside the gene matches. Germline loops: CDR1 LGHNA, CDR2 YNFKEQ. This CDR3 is CASSQDVLAGGRGEQYF. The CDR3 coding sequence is TGTGCCAGCAGCCAAGATGTCCTAGCGGGGGGGCGAGGAGAGCAGTACTTC.

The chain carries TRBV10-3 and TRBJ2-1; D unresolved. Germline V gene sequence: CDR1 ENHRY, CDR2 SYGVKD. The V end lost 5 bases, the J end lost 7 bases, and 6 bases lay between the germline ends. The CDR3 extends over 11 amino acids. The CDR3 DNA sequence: TGTGCCATCAGTATACAGAATGAGCAGTTCTTC. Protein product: CAISIQNEQFF.

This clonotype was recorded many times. The CDR3 DNA reads TGCAGCGTTGTGGTCGCGAACACTGAAGCTTTCTTT. Protein sequence: CSVVVANTEAFF. The chain combines TRBV29-1 with TRBJ1-1; the D is unclear. This CDR3 is built from 12 residues. The V gene lost 4 bases and the J gene lost 1 base, with 7 bases spanning the gap. Looked up from germline, CDR1 is SQVTM and CDR2 is ANQGSEA.

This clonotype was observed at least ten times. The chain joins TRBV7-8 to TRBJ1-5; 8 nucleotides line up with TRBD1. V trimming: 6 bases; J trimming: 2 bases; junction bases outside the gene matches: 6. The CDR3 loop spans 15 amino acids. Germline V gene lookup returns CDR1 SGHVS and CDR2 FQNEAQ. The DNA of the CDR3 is TGTGCCAGCAGGGAGACAGGGGAAGGCAATCAGCCCCAGCATTTT. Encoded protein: CASRETGEGNQPQHF. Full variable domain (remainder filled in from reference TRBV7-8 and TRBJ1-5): GAGVSQSPRYKVAKRGQDVALRCDPISGHVSLFWYQQALGQGPEFLTYFQNEAQLDKSGLPSDRFFAERPEGSVSTLKIQRTQQEDSAVYLCASRETGEGNQPQHFGDGTRLSIL.

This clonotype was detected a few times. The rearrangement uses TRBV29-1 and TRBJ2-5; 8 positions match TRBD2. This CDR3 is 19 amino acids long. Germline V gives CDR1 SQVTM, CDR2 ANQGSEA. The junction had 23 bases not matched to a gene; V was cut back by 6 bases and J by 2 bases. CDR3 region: CSVDPGVGWAGGPQETQYF. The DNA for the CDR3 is TGCAGCGTGGACCCGGGAGTGGGTTGGGCGGGAGGACCTCAAGAGACCCAGTACTTC.

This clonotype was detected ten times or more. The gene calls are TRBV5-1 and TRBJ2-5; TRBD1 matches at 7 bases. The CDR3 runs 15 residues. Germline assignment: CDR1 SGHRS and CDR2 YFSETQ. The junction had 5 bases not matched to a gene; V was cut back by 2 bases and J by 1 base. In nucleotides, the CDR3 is TGCGCCAGCAGCTTCGGGACAGACCGCCAAGAGACCCAGTACTTC. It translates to CASSFGTDRQETQYF.